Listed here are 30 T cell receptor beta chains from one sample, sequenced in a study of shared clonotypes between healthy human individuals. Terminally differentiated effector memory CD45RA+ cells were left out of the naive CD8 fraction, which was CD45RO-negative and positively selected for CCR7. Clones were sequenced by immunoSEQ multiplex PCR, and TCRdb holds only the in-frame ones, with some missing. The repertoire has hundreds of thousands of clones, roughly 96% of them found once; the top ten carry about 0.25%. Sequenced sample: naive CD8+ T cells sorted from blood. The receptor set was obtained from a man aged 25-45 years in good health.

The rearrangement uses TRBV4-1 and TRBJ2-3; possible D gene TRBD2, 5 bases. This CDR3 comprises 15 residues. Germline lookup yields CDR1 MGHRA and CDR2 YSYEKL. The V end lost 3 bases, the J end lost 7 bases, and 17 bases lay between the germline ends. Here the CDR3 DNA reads TGCGCCAGCAGCCATTGGAGAGGCGGGCAGAATACGCAGTATTTT. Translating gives CASSHWRGGQNTQYF.

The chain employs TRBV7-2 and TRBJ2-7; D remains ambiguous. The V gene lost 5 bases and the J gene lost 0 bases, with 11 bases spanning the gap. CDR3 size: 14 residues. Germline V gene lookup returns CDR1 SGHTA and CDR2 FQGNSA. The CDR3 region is CASSEPGHSYEQYF. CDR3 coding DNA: TGTGCCAGCAGCGAACCGGGCCACTCCTACGAGCAGTACTTC.

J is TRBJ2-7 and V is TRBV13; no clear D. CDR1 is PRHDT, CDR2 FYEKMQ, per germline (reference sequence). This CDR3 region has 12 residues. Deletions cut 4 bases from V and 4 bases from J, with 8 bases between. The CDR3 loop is CASSSDEYEQYF. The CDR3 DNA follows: TGTGCCAGCAGCTCGGACGAATACGAGCAGTACTTC.

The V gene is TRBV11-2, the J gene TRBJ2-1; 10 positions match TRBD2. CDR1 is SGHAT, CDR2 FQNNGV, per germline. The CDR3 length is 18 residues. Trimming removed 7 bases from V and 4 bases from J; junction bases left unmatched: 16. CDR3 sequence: CASIQILAGDPWYNEQFF. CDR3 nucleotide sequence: TGTGCCAGCATCCAAATTCTAGCGGGAGATCCGTGGTACAATGAGCAGTTCTTC.

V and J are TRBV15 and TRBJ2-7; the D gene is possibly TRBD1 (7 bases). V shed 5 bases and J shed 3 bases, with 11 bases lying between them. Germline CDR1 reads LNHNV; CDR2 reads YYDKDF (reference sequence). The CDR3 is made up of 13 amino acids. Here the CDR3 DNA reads TGTGCCACCAGCGCGGGACAGCTCTACGAGCAGTACTTC. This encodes CATSAGQLYEQYF.

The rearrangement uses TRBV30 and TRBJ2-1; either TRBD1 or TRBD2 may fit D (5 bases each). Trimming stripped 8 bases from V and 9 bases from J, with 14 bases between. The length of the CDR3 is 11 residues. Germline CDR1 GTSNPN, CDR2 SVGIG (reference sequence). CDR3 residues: CAGQGEGEQFF. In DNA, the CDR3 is TGTGCCGGTCAGGGAGAAGGTGAGCAGTTCTTC.

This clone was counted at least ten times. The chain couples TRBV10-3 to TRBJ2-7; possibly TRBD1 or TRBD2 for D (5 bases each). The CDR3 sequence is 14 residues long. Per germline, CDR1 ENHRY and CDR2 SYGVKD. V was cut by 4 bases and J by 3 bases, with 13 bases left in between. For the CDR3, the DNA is TGTGCCATCAGTGGAGGGGTCGGCGGCTACGAGCAGTACTTC. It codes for CAISGGVGGYEQYF.

CDR3 in amino acids: CASSPSGNYEQYF. CDR3 DNA sequence: TGTGCCAGCAGCCCAAGCGGGAACTACGAGCAGTACTTC. The gene calls are TRBV9 and TRBJ2-7; the match to TRBD2 covers 7 bases. Per the germline V gene, CDR1 is SGDLS and CDR2 is YYNGEE. The CDR3 is 13 residues long. V was pared by 4 bases and J by 3 bases, with 4 bases of the junction left unmatched.

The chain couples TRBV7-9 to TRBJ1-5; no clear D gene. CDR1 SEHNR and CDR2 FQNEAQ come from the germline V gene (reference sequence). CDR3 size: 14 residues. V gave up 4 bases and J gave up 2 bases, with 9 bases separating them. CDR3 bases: TGTGCCAGCAGCTCCCTCGGGCGCAATCAGCCCCAGCATTTT. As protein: CASSSLGRNQPQHF.

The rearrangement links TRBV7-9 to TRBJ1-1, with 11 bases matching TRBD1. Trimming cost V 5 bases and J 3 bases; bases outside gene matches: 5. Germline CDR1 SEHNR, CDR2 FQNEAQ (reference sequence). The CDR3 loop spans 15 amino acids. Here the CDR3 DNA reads TGTGCCAGCAGCCTCGGACAGGGGGCGCACACTGAAGCTTTCTTT. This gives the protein CASSLGQGAHTEAFF.

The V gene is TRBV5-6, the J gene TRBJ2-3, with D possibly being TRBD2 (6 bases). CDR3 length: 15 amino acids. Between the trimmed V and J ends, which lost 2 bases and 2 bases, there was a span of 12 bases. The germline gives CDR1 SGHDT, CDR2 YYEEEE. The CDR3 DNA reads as TGTGCCAGCAGCTTACCCAGACTAGTCACAGATACGCAGTATTTT. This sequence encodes CASSLPRLVTDTQYF.

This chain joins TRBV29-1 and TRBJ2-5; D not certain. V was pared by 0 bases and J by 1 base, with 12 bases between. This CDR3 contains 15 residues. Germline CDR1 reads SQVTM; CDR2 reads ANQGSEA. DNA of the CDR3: TGCAGCGTTGAAGATCACGAGGATAGCCAAGAGACCCAGTACTTC. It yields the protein CSVEDHEDSQETQYF. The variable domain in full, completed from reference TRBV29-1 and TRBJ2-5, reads SAVISQKPSRDICQRGTSLTIQCQVDSQVTMMFWYRQQPGQSLTLIATANQGSEATYESGFVIDKFPISRPNLTFSTLTVSNMSPEDSSIYLCSVEDHEDSQETQYFGPGTRLLVL.

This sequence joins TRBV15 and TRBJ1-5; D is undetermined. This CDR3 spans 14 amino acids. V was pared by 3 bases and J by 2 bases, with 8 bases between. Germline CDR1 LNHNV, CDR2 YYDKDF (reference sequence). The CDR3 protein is CATSRTDGNQPQHF. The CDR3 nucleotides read TGTGCCACCAGCAGGACTGACGGCAATCAGCCCCAGCATTTT.

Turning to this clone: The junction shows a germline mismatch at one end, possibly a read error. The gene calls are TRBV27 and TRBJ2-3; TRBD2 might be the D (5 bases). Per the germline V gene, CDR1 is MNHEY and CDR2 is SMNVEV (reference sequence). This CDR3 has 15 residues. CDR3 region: CASSLIAASRDTQYF. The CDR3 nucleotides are TGTGCCAGCAGCCTCATTGCGGCTAGCAGAGATACGCAGTATTTT.

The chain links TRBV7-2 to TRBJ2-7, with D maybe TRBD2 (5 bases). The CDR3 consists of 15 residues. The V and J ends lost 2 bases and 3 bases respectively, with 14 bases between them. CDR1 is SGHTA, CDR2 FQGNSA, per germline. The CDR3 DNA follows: TGTGCCAGCAGCTTAAGAGCTAGCCTTGTCTACGAGCAGTACTTC. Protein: CASSLRASLVYEQYF. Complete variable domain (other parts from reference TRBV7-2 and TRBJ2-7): GAGVSQSPSNKVTEKGKDVELRCDPISGHTALYWYRQSLGQGLEFLIYFQGNSAPDKSGLPSDRFSAERTGGSVSTLTIQRTQQEDSAVYLCASSLRASLVYEQYFGPGTRLTVT.

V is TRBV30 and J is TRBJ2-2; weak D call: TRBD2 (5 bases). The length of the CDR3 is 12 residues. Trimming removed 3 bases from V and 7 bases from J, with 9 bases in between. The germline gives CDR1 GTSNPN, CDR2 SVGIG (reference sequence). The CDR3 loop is CAWREAIGELFF. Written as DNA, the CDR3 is TGTGCCTGGAGGGAGGCAATCGGGGAGCTGTTTTTT.

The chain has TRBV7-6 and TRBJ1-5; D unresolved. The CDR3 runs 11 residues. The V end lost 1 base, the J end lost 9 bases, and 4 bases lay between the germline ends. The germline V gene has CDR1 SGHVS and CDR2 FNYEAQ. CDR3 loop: CASSLGGPQHF. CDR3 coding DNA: TGTGCCAGCAGCTTAGGGGGGCCCCAGCATTTT.

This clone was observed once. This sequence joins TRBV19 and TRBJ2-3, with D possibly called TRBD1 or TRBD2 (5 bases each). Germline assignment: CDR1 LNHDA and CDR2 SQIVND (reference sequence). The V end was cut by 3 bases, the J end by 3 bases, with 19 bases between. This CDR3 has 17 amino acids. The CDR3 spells CASSISVHRGETDTQYF. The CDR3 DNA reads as TGTGCCAGTAGTATTTCAGTCCACCGGGGCGAAACAGATACGCAGTATTTT.

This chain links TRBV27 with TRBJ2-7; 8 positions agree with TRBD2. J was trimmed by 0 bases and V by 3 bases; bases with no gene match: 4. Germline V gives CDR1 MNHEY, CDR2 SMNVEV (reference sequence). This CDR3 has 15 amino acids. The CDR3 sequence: CASSLAGTSSYEQYF. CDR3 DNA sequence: TGTGCCAGCAGTTTGGCCGGGACTAGCTCCTACGAGCAGTACTTC.

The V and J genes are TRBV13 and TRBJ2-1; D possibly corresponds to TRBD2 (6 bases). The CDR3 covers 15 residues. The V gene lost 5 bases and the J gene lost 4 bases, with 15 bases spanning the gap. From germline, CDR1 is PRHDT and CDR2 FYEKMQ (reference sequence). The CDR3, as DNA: TGTGCCAGCAGCCCAAGGGGACTTGGATACAATGAGCAGTTCTTC. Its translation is CASSPRGLGYNEQFF.

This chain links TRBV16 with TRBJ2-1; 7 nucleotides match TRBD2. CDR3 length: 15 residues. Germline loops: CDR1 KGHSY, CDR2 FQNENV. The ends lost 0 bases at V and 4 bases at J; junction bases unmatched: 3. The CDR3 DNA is TGTGCCAGCAGCCAATCGGCGGGAGTATACAATGAGCAGTTCTTC. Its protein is CASSQSAGVYNEQFF.

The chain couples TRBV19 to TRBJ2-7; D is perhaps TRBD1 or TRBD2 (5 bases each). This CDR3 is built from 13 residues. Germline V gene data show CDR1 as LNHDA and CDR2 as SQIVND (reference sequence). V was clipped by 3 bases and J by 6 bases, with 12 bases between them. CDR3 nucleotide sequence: TGTGCCAGTAGTATCGAGGGGTGGACCGAGCAGTACTTC. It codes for CASSIEGWTEQYF.

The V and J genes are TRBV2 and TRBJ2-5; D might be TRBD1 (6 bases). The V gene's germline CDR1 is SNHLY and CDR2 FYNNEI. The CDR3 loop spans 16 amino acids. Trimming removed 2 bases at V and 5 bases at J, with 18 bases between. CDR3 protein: CASSERGLLGRETQYF. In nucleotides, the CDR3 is TGTGCCAGCAGTGAAAGGGGGTTGTTAGGTCGGGAGACCCAGTACTTC.

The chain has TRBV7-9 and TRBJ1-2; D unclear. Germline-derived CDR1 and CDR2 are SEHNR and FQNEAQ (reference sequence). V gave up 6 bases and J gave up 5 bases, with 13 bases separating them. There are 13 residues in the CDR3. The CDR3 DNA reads TGTGCCAGCAGTCTAATATTGGATTATGGCTACACCTTC. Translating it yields CASSLILDYGYTF.

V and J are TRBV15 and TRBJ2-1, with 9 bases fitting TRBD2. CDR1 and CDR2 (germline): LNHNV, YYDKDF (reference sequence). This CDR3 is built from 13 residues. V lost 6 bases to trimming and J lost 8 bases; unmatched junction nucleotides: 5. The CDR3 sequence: CATRGLAIDEQFF. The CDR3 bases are TGTGCCACCAGGGGACTAGCAATCGATGAGCAGTTCTTC.

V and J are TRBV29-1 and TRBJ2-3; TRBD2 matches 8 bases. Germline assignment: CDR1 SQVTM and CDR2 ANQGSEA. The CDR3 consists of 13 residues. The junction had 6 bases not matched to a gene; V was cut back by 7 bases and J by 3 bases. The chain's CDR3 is CSAWGTRTDTQYF. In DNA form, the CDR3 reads TGCAGCGCCTGGGGGACTAGGACAGATACGCAGTATTTT.

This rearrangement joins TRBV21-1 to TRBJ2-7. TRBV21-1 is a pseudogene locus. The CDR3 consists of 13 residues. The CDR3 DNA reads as TGTGCCAGCGGCGGCGGCAGGCCGGTAGGGCAGTACTTC. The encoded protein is CASGGGRPVGQYF.

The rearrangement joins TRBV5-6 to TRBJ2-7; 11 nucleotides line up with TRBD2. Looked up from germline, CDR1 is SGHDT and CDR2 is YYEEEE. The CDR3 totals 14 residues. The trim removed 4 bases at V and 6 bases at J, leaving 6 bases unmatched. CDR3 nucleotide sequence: TGTGCCAGCAGCGCGTCTAGCGGGAGGCTCGAGCAGTACTTC. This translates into CASSASSGRLEQYF.

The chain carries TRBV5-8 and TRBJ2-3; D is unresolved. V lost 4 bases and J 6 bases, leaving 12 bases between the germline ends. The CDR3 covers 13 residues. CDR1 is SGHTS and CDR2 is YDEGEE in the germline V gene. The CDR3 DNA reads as TGTGCCAGCAGCCTAGGTGGCAGGGATACGCAGTATTTT. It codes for CASSLGGRDTQYF.

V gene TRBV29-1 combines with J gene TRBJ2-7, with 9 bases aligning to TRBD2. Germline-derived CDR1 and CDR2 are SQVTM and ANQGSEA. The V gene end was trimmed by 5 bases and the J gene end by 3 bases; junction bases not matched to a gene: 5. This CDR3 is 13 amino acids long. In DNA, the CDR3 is TGCAGCGTTCGGGTGACTAGCGGCTACGAGCAGTACTTC. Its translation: CSVRVTSGYEQYF.